Presented here are 2 T cell receptor beta chains from one specimen sequenced in a study of T cell repertoires in cytomegalovirus infection (dated by TCRdb to the late 2010s). The sequencing machine was an Illumina HiSeq 1500. The public reads were reanalyzed by TCRdb: fastp trimming at Q25, MiXCR alignment, in-frame beta chains only. One record per CDR3 amino acid sequence lists the most common genes and DNA. The sample records a few hundred thousand distinct CDR3 sequences, around 35% of which are singletons. Roughly 17% of the sample belongs to the ten largest clones. What this sample's treatment or condition label stands for: in vitro stimulation with specific CMV peptide epitopes to enrich CMV-specific T cells. For these TCRs, the target antigens are not known. The specimen comprised cultured PBMCs, sampled from culture after CMV antigen stimulation. All receptors come from a human donor in good health (CMV status not recorded). Some clones in this sample may be carry-over from other donors' samples.

The chain is built from TRBV29-1 and TRBJ2-1; D not certain. V lost 4 bases and J lost 5, with 9 bases in between. Per the germline V gene, CDR1 is SQVTM and CDR2 is ANQGSEA. The CDR3 has 12 residues. CDR3 nucleotide sequence: TGCAGCGTTGCCTCTTTTGACAATGAGCAGTTCTTC. This translates into CSVASFDNEQFF.

This sequence joins TRBV6-5 and TRBJ2-5; D unresolved. V gave up 2 bases and J gave up 5 bases, with 9 bases separating them. CDR3 size: 13 residues. Germline V CDR1 and CDR2: MNHEY, SVGAGI. DNA of the CDR3: TGTGCCAGCAGTTACGGGGATTCCGAGACCCAGTACTTC. Translation gives CASSYGDSETQYF.